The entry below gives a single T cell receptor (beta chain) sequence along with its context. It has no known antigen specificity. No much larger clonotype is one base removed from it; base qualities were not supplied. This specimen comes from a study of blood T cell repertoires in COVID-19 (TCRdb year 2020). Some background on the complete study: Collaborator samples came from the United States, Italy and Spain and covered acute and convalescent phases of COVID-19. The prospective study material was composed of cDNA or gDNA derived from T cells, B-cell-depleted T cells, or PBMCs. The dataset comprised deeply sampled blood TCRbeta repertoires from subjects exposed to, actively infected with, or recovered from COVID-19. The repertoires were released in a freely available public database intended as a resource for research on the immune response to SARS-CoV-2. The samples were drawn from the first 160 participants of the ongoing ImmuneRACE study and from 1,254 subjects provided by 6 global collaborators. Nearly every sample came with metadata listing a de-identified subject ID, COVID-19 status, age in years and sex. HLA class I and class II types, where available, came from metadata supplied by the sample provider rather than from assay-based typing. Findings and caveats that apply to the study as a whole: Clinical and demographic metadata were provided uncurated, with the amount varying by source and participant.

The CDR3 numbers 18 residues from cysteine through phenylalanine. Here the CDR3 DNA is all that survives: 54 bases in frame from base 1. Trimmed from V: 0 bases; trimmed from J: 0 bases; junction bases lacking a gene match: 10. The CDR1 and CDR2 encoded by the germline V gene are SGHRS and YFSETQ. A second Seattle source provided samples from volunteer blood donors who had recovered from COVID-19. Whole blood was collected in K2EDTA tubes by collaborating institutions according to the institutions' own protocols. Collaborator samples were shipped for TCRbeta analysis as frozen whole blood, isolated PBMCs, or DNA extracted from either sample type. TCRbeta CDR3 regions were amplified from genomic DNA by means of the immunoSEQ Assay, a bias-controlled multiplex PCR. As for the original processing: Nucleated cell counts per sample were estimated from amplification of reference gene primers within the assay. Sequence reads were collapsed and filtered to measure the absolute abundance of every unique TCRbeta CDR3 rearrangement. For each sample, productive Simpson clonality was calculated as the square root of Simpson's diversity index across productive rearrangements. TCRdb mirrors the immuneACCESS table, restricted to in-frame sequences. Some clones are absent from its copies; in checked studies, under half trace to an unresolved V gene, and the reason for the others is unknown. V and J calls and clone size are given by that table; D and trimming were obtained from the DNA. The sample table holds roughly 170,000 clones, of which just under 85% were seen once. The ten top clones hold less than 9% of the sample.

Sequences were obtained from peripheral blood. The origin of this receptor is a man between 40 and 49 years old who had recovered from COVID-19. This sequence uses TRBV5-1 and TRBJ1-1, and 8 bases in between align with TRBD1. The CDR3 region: CASSLGIAGGLMNTEAFF. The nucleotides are TGCGCCAGCAGCTTGGGGATCGCAGGGGGCCTCATGAACACTGAAGCTTTCTTT.